Listed here are 16 T cell receptor beta chains from one sample, sequenced in a study of T cell responses to AZD1222 COVID-19 vaccine. Repertoires were generated with immunoSEQ multiplex PCR, while TCRdb's copy carries only in-frame clones and drops some. The table includes roughly 200,000 clones, 90% to 95% detected once. Sequences were derived from peripheral blood, sampled 28 days after the second dose of the MenACWY control vaccine. Receptor source: an adult who received the MenACWY meningococcal vaccine as a control.

This chain links TRBV9 with TRBJ2-1; 8 nucleotides match TRBD2. The V and J ends lost 0 bases and 8 bases, in that order; junction bases with no gene match: 7. Germline V CDR1 and CDR2: SGDLS, YYNGEE. This CDR3 spans 15 amino acids. Written as DNA, the CDR3 is TGTGCCAGCAGCGTAGGGCCCGGGGGGGTCGATGAGCAGTTCTTC. Protein product: CASSVGPGGVDEQFF.

CDR3 region: CASRLSGTGNYEQYF. The DNA for the CDR3 is TGTGCCAGCCGACTATCAGGGACGGGAAACTACGAGCAGTACTTC. The gene calls are TRBV11-3 and TRBJ2-7; either TRBD1 or TRBD2 may supply D (5 bases each). Trimming cost V 8 bases and J 3 bases, with 20 bases left between them. Germline V gives CDR1 SGHNT, CDR2 YENEEA. This CDR3 region has 15 residues.

This chain links TRBV5-4 with TRBJ2-3; 9 bases line up with TRBD2. CDR3 size: 15 residues. V dropped 2 bases and J dropped 7; count of bases not matched to a gene: 8. Per the germline V gene, CDR1 is SGHNT and CDR2 is YYREEE (reference sequence). Here the CDR3 DNA reads TGTGCCAGCAGCTTCAGCAGCGGGGGGCTGCATACGCAGTATTTT. Protein: CASSFSSGGLHTQYF.

The J gene is TRBJ2-1, the V gene TRBV5-4; D uncertain. Germline V lookup: CDR1 SGHNT, CDR2 YYREEE (reference sequence). V was trimmed by 4 bases and J by 0 bases, leaving 8 bases between them. The CDR3 totals 14 residues. In DNA, the CDR3 is TGTGCCAGCAGCCGAGAGAGCTCCTACAATGAGCAGTTCTTC. Its protein product is CASSRESSYNEQFF.

This chain connects TRBV18 to TRBJ1-1; no firm D call. Germline V gene lookup returns CDR1 KGHSH and CDR2 LQKENI. V lost 3 bases and J 2 bases, leaving 16 bases between the germline ends. The CDR3 spans 16 residues. Here the CDR3 DNA reads TGTGCCAGCTCACCCTCGTCGGGATCGGTCAACACTGAAGCTTTCTTT. Its protein product is CASSPSSGSVNTEAFF.

The chain carries TRBV28 and TRBJ1-2, with 10 bases matching TRBD1. V gave up 6 bases and J gave up 2 bases; unmatched junction bases: 3. The CDR3 totals 14 residues. Germline CDR1 is MDHEN and CDR2 is SYDVKM. The CDR3 DNA reads TGTGCCAGCAGCCAGGGACAGGGGAACTATGGCTACACCTTC. Protein sequence: CASSQGQGNYGYTF.

The rearrangement joins TRBV3-1 (or the pseudogene TRBV3-2) to TRBJ1-2; unclear D gene. The CDR3 totals 15 residues. In germline, CDR1 is LGHDT, CDR2 YNNKEL (reference sequence). Trimming left V 1 base short and J 3 bases short, with 12 bases between. Here the CDR3 reads CASSQGSGSYYGYTF. The CDR3 nucleotides read TGTGCCAGCAGCCAAGGGTCAGGTTCCTACTATGGCTACACCTTC.

V is TRBV5-1 and J is TRBJ1-1, with D perhaps matching TRBD1 (5 bases). Trimming took off 0 bases at V and 4 bases at J, with 16 bases between the two ends. Germline V gene lookup returns CDR1 SGHRS and CDR2 YFSETQ. This CDR3 comprises 16 residues. The CDR3: CASSLVQAIRGTEAFF. CDR3 nucleotide sequence: TGCGCCAGCAGCTTGGTACAGGCCATTAGGGGCACTGAAGCTTTCTTT. The entire variable domain, with the rest obtained from reference TRBV5-1 and TRBJ1-1, is as follows: KAGVTQTPRYLIKTRGQQVTLSCSPISGHRSVSWYQQTPGQGLQFLFEYFSETQRNKGNFPGRFSGRQFSNSRSEMNVSTLELGDSALYLCASSLVQAIRGTEAFFGQGTRLTVV.

This clone has only one observation. CDR3 amino acids: CAWSGYARDRALNSPLHF. The CDR3 nucleotides are TGTGCCTGGAGTGGATACGCCAGGGACAGGGCCTTAAATTCACCCCTCCACTTT. This chain uses TRBV30 with TRBJ1-6; TRBD1 matches 9 bases. Germline V CDR1 and CDR2: GTSNPN, SVGIG (reference sequence). The CDR3 has 18 amino acids. J lost 7 bases, V lost 1 base, and 14 bases had no gene match.

CDR3 region: CASSLRGSEQYF. The CDR3 DNA follows: TGTGCCAGCAGCTTACGGGGTTCCGAGCAGTACTTC. V usage is TRBV11-2 and J usage is TRBJ2-7, with D possibly being TRBD2 (5 bases). This CDR3 has 12 amino acids. The V end was cut by 2 bases, the J end by 6 bases, with 8 bases between. Germline CDR1 and CDR2: SGHAT and FQNNGV.

The V and J genes are TRBV7-2 and TRBJ1-1, with no clear D. Trimming removed 3 bases at V and 2 bases at J, with 13 bases between. The CDR3 has 15 amino acids. Germline V gene data show CDR1 as SGHTA and CDR2 as FQGNSA. The CDR3 sequence is CASSFASTSNTEAFF. CDR3 nucleotide sequence: TGTGCCAGCAGCTTCGCCAGTACCTCTAACACTGAAGCTTTCTTT.

This clone was counted once. CDR3 nucleotides: TGTGCCAGCAGTGGAGGACAGGGAAGAATCTCCTACGAGCAGTACTTC. Translation gives CASSGGQGRISYEQYF. The rearrangement joins TRBV6-1 to TRBJ2-7, with TRBD1 matching 8 bases. Germline CDR1 MNHNS, CDR2 SASEGT. The junction had 8 bases not matched to a gene; V was cut back by 4 bases and J by 0 bases. The CDR3 consists of 16 residues.

This clone has only one observation. V and J are TRBV2 and TRBJ2-1, with D possibly matching TRBD2 (5 bases). CDR1 is SNHLY, CDR2 FYNNEI, per germline. The ends were cut back, 7 bases at V and 2 bases at J, with 9 bases in the middle. The CDR3 covers 13 residues. The DNA of the CDR3 is TGTGCCAGCAAGAGGGTGCCCTACAATGAGCAGTTCTTC. This codes for CASKRVPYNEQFF.

The chain employs TRBV20-1 and TRBJ1-5, with D tentatively TRBD1 (5 bases). This CDR3 spans 10 amino acids. V was clipped by 7 bases and J by 7 bases, with 8 bases between them. The V gene's germline CDR1 is DFQATT and CDR2 SNEGSKA (reference sequence). The CDR3 DNA sequence: TGCAGTGTAGGGACGCAGCCCCAGCATTTT. Translation: CSVGTQPQHF.

The rearrangement uses TRBV2 and TRBJ1-3, with D possibly matching TRBD1 (5 bases). CDR1 SNHLY and CDR2 FYNNEI come from the germline V gene. Trimming pared 1 base from V and 2 bases from J, leaving 12 bases between. The CDR3 covers 16 residues. DNA of the CDR3: TGTGCCAGCAGTGAAGAGGGCAGGGCCCCTGGAAACACCATATATTTT. Translated, it gives CASSEEGRAPGNTIYF.

V gene TRBV6-6 combines with J gene TRBJ1-5, with 8 positions matching TRBD1. Germline loops: CDR1 MNHNY, CDR2 SVGAGI (reference sequence). After removal of 5 bases from V and 1 base from J, the junction contained 7 bases not matched to a gene. The CDR3 is made up of 16 amino acids. In DNA form, the CDR3 reads TGTGCCAGCAGTCGACGAGGACAGGGAAGCAATCAGCCCCAGCATTTT. It translates to CASSRRGQGSNQPQHF.